A selection of T cell receptor beta chains follows, all from one sample in a study of identical twins. TCRdb analysed the 5' RACE reads with MiXCR anew, one entry per CDR3 protein. The sample holds some 1,700,000 distinct CDR3 sequences, about 31% seen once. Input material: cord blood. The receptors come from a newborn girl in good health. Each CDR3 is given with its conserved first and last residue. Fields, in order: V gene, clone size, J gene, D gene, CDR3 protein. The D gene is left open where the match is weak. Clone size is shown for a subset of rows, as once, few, many or a class of expanded clone.

TRBV15,-,TRBJ1-1,-,CATSPSAGYMNTEAFF
TRBV5-1,-,TRBJ1-1,-,CASSLATIMNTEAFF
TRBV20-1,-,TRBJ1-6,-,CSARRTRYNSPLHF
TRBV3-1,few,TRBJ1-4,TRBD1,CASSQVYRGPTNEKLFF
TRBV5-1,-,TRBJ2-1,TRBD2,CASSPKGLAGGRTYNEQFF
TRBV5-1,many,TRBJ2-3,-,CASSLEDSTDTQYF
TRBV20-1,-,TRBJ2-3,-,CSAYSQDTQYF
TRBV4-1,-,TRBJ2-7,TRBD2,CASSQPQREVYEQYF
TRBV7-9,-,TRBJ2-1,TRBD2,CASSPLAETYNEQFF
TRBV21-1,few,TRBJ2-7,-,CASSKESHQPGSYEQYF
TRBV25-1,-,TRBJ2-3,-,CASSEYTDHTDTQYF
TRBV5-8,-,TRBJ1-4,-,CASSTGASAEKLFF
TRBV20-1,few,TRBJ2-7,-,CSAEFSDNYEQYF
TRBV27,-,TRBJ2-5,-,CASSLFAGRETQYF
TRBV20-1,few,TRBJ1-2,-,CSARQGHNNYGYTF
TRBV27,-,TRBJ1-5,-,CASGAADDQPQHF
TRBV21-1,few,TRBJ2-5,-,CASSKEPDYEQYF
TRBV6-2/TRBV6-3,few,TRBJ2-7,-,CASRAGPPYEQYF
TRBV20-1,-,TRBJ2-4,TRBD2,CSASLAGNYNEQYF
TRBV20-1,few,TRBJ2-1,TRBD2,CSARGGTSGYNEQFF
TRBV3-1,few,TRBJ1-6,-,CASSQDWRVSNSPLHF
TRBV4-1,-,TRBJ2-7,TRBD1,CASSQDRGPDGKQYF
TRBV5-6,few,TRBJ1-2,TRBD1,CASRRIYRGYGYTF
TRBV9,-,TRBJ1-1,-,CASSVGGYGAEAFF
TRBV20-1,-,TRBJ2-7,TRBD2,CSASSGLASSYEQYF
TRBV4-2,-,TRBJ2-3,-,CASSQDTEPGTDTQYF
TRBV27,-,TRBJ1-1,TRBD1,CASRDRGSPRTEAFF
TRBV28,-,TRBJ2-1,TRBD2,CASSGLAGGRSYNEQFF
TRBV9,-,TRBJ2-5,TRBD2,CASSLRGGSVLETQYF
TRBV20-1,-,TRBJ2-3,TRBD2,CSARKPSGSWADTQYF
TRBV7-8,few,TRBJ2-1,TRBD2,CASMRGAYNEQFF
TRBV12-3/TRBV12-4,-,TRBJ2-1,TRBD2,CASSLRASGANEQFF
TRBV6-1,-,TRBJ1-1,TRBD1,CASSEARMGQRNTEAFF
TRBV12-3/TRBV12-4,-,TRBJ2-6,-,CASSPGPTSSGANVLTF
TRBV2,few,TRBJ1-6,-,CASRVDGDSYNSPLHF
TRBV27,-,TRBJ1-6,-,CASSKTGRNNSPLHF